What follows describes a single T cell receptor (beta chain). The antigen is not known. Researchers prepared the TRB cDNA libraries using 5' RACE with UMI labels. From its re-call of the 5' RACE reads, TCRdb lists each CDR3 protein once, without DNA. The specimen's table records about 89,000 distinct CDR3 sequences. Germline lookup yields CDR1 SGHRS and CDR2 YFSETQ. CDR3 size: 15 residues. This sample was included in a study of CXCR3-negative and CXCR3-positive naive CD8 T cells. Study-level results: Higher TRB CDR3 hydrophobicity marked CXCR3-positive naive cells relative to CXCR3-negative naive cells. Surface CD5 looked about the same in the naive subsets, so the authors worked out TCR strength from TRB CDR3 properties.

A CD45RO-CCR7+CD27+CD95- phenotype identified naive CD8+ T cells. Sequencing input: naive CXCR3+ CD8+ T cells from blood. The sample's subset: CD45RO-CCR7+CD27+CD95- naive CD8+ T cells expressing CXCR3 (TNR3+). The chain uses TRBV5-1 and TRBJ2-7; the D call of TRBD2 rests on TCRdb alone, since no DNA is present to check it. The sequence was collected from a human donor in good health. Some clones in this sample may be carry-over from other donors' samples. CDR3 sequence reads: CASPMGMGLSYEQYF.